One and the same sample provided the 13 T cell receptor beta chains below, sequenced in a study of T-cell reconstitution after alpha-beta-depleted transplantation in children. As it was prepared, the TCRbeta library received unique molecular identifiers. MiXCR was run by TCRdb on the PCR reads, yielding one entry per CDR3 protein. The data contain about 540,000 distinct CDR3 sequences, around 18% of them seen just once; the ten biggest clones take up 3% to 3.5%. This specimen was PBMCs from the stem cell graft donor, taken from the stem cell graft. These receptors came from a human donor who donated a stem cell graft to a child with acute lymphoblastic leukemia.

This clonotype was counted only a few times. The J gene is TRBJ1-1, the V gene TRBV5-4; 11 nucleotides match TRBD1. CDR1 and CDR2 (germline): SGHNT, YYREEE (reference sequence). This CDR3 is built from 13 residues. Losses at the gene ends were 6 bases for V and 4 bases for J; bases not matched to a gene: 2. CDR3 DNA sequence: TGTGCCAGCACCGGGACAGGGGGCACTGAAGCTTTCTTT. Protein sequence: CASTGTGGTEAFF.

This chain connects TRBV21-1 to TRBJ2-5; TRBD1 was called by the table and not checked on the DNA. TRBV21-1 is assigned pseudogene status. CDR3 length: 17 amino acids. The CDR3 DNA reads TGTGCCAGCAGCAAAGCGAGACAGGCACTCACCCAAGAGACCCAGTACTTC. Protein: CASSKARQALTQETQYF.

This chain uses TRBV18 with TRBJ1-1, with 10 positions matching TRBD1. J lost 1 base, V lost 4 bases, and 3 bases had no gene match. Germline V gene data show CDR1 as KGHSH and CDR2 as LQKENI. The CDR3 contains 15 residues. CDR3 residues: CASSRGTGANTEAFF. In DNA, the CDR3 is TGTGCCAGCTCACGCGGGACAGGGGCGAACACTGAAGCTTTCTTT.

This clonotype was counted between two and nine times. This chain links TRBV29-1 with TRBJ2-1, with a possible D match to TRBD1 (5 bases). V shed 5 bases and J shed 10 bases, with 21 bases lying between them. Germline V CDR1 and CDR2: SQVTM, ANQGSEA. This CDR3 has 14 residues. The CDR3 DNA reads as TGCAGCGTTAGAAAAGGGTACAGGTACGTGGAGCAGTTCTTC. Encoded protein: CSVRKGYRYVEQFF.

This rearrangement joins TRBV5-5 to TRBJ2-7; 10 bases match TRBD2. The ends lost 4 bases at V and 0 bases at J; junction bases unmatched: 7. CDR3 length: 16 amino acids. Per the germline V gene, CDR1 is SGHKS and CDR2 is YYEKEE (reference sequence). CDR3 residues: CASSLTLAGRSYEQYF. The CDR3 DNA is TGTGCCAGCAGCCTTACACTAGCGGGACGCTCCTACGAGCAGTACTTC.

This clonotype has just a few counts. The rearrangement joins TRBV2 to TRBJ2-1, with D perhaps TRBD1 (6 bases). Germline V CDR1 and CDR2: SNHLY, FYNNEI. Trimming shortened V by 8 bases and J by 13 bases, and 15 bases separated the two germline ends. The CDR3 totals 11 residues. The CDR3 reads CASLGGIDQFF. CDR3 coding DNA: TGTGCCAGCCTAGGGGGAATTGACCAGTTCTTC.

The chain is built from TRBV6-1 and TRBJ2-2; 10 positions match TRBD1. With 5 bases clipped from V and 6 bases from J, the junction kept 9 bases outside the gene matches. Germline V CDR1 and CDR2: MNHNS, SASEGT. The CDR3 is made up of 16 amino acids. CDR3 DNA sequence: TGTGCCAGCAGTCCCCCGACAGGGGGCGCGGCCGGGGAGCTGTTTTTT. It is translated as CASSPPTGGAAGELFF.

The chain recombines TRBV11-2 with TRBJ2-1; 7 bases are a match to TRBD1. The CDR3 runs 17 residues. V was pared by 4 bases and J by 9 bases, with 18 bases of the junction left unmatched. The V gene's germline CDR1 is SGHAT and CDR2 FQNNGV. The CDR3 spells CASSSRPRGPTSREQFF. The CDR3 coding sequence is TGTGCCAGCAGCTCCAGACCAAGGGGGCCCACCTCACGTGAGCAGTTCTTC.

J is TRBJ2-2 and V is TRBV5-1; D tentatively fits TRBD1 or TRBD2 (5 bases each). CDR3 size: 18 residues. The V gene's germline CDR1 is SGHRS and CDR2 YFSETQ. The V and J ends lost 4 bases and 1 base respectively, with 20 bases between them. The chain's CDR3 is CASSRDLVNQRNTGELFF. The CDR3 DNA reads TGCGCCAGCAGCAGGGACCTCGTAAATCAGAGGAACACCGGGGAGCTGTTTTTT.

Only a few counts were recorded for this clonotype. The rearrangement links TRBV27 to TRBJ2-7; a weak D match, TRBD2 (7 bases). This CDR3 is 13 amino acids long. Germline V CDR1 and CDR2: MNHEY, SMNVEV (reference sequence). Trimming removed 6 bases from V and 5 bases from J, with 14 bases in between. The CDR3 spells CASRGGGGHEQYF. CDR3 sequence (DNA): TGTGCCAGCAGGGGAGGCGGGGGCCACGAGCAGTACTTC.

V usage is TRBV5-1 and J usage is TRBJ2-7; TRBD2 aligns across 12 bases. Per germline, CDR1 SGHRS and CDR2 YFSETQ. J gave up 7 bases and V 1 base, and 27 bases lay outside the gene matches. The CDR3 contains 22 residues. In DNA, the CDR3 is TGCGCCAGCAGCTTGTTGTCCGTCCGGGACCTCCTACTAGCGGGAGGAGAGGGAGAGCAGTACTTC. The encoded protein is CASSLLSVRDLLLAGGEGEQYF.

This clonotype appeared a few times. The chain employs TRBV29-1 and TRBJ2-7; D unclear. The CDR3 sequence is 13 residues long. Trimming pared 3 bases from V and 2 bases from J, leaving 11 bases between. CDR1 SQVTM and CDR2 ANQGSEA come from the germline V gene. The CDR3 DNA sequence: TGCAGCGTTGACGGGTACACCCCCTACGAGCAGTACTTC. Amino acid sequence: CSVDGYTPYEQYF.

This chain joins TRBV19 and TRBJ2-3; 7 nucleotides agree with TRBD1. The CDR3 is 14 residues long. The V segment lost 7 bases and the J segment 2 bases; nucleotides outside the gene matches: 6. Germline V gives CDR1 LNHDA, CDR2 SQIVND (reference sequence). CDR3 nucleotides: TGTGCCAGTAATGACAGGGTCGCCACAGATACGCAGTATTTT. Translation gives CASNDRVATDTQYF.